This T cell receptor (beta chain) was profiled in a study of T cell responses to AZD1222 COVID-19 vaccine. Looking at the study overall: Second doses that came at about 4 or about 12 weeks were put together.

The CDR3 extends over 15 amino acids. Trimming left V 0 bases short and J 1 base short, with 10 bases between. Germline V gene data show CDR1 as SGHVS and CDR2 as FQNEAQ. The repertoire was sequenced with immunoSEQ multiplex PCR; TCRdb's copy has only in-frame clones and lacks some. This table has over 150,000 clones, 88% appearing once. Here the sequenced sample was peripheral blood, taken on day 0 of AZD1222 vaccination. The V gene is TRBV7-8, the J gene TRBJ2-7; D gene ambiguous. This clonotype originated in an adult in good health. The CDR3: CASSLAQSGSYEQYF. CDR3 bases: TGTGCCAGCAGCTTAGCGCAATCAGGATCCTACGAGCAGTACTTC.